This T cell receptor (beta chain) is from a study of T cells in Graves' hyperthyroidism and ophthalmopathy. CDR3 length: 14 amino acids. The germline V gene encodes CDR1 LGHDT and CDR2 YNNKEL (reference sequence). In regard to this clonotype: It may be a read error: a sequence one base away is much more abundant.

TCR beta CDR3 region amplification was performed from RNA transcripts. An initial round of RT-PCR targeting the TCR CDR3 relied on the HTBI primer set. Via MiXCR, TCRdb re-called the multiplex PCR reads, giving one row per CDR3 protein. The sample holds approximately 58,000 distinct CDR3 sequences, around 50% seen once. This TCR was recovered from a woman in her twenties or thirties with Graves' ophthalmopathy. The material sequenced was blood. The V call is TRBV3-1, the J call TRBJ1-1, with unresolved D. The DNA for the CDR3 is TGTGCCAGCAGCCAAGGGACGGTGAACACTGGAGCTTTCTTT. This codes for CASSQGTVNTGAFF. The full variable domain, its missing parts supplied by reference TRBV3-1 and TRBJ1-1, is DTAVSQTPKYLVTQMGNDKSIKCEQNLGHDTMYWYKQDSKKFLKIMFSYNNKELIINETVPNRFSPKSPDKAHLNLHINSLELGDSAVYFCASSQGTVNTGAFFGQGTRLTVV.